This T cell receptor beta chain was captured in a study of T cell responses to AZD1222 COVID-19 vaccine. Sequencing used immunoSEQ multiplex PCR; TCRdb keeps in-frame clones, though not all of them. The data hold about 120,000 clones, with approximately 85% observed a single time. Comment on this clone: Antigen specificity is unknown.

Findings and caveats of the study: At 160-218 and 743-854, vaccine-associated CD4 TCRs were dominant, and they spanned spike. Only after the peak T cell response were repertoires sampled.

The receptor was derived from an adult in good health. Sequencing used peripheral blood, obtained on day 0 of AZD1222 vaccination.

The CDR3 DNA reads as TGTGCCAGCGAAAAGACAGGGTCGAGCTCCTATAATTCACCCCTCCACTTT. As protein: CASEKTGSSSYNSPLHF. The rearrangement joins TRBV7-9 to TRBJ1-6; TRBD1 matches at 7 bases. From germline, CDR1 is SEHNR and CDR2 FQNEAQ (reference sequence). V lost 8 bases to trimming and J lost 0 bases; unmatched junction nucleotides: 10. This CDR3 comprises 17 residues.